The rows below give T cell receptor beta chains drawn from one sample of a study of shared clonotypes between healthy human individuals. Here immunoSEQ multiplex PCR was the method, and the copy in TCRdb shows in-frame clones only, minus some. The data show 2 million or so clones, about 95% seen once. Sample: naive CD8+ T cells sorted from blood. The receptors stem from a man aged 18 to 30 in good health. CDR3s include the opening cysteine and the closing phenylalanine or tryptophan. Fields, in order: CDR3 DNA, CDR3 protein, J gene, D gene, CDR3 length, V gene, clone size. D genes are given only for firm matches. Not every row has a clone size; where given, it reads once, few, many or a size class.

CDR3 DNA: TGTGCCAGCAGCTTAGCGGCGTTAGTTGGTGTCACCGGGGAGCTGTTTTTT
CDR3 protein: CASSLAALVGVTGELFF
J gene: TRBJ2-2
D gene: .
CDR3 length: 17
V gene: TRBV7-9
clone size: .

CDR3 DNA: TGTGCCAGGAATGCAGGACAGGGGTTAGTTGGCTACACCTTC
CDR3 protein: CARNAGQGLVGYTF
J gene: TRBJ1-2
D gene: TRBD1
CDR3 length: 14
V gene: TRBV2
clone size: .

CDR3 DNA: TGTGCCAGCAGCCAGACAGGGATCACTGAAGCTTTCTTT
CDR3 protein: CASSQTGITEAFF
J gene: TRBJ1-1
D gene: TRBD1
CDR3 length: 13
V gene: TRBV4-2
clone size: .

CDR3 DNA: TGCAGCCTCTACTTAGCGGGCCACTCGGGTGAGCAGTTCTTC
CDR3 protein: CSLYLAGHSGEQFF
J gene: TRBJ2-1
D gene: TRBD2
CDR3 length: 14
V gene: TRBV29-1
clone size: .

CDR3 DNA: TGTGCCAGCAGGCTAGGGACTAGCGAACAAGAGACCCAGTACTTC
CDR3 protein: CASRLGTSEQETQYF
J gene: TRBJ2-5
D gene: TRBD2
CDR3 length: 15
V gene: TRBV27
clone size: .

CDR3 DNA: TGTGCCAGCAGTAAGCCGGGCCCACAATTGTTCATGAACACTGAAGCTTTCTTT
CDR3 protein: CASSKPGPQLFMNTEAFF
J gene: TRBJ1-1
D gene: .
CDR3 length: 18
V gene: TRBV6-4
clone size: .

CDR3 DNA: TGCGCCAGCAGTGCGTCCACAGGAGAAGGTGGTACGCAGTATTTT
CDR3 protein: CASSASTGEGGTQYF
J gene: TRBJ2-3
D gene: .
CDR3 length: 15
V gene: TRBV10-1
clone size: .

CDR3 DNA: TGTGCCAGCAGCTTATCGGGGCCGCTGCTCGAGCAGTACTTC
CDR3 protein: CASSLSGPLLEQYF
J gene: TRBJ2-7
D gene: .
CDR3 length: 14
V gene: TRBV5-6
clone size: .

CDR3 DNA: TGTGCCAGCAGGGGACTGAGCTCCTACAATGAGCAGTTCTTC
CDR3 protein: CASRGLSSYNEQFF
J gene: TRBJ2-1
D gene: .
CDR3 length: 14
V gene: TRBV27
clone size: .

CDR3 DNA: TGCGCCAGCAGCCAAGCGGTTACCTACGAGCAGTACTTC
CDR3 protein: CASSQAVTYEQYF
J gene: TRBJ2-7
D gene: .
CDR3 length: 13
V gene: TRBV4-1
clone size: .

CDR3 DNA: TGTGCCTGGTTCTGGGTGGGGGAACAAAACTATGGCTACACCTTC
CDR3 protein: CAWFWVGEQNYGYTF
J gene: TRBJ1-2
D gene: .
CDR3 length: 15
V gene: TRBV30
clone size: once

CDR3 DNA: TGCAGCGTTGTCGAGAAAGGCTACACCTTC
CDR3 protein: CSVVEKGYTF
J gene: TRBJ1-2
D gene: .
CDR3 length: 10
V gene: TRBV29-1
clone size: .